This T cell receptor (beta chain) is drawn from a study of OX40 agonist ivuxolimab in advanced cancers. About the study as a whole: Ivuxolimab was a fully human IgG2 agonistic monoclonal antibody targeting the costimulatory receptor OX40 (CD134). Intravenous ivuxolimab was administered to patients every 2 weeks at six dose levels: 0.01, 0.1, 0.3, 1.5, 3 and 10 mg/kg. Of the approximately 54 patients in dose escalation, about 20 had hepatocellular carcinoma, some 15 had melanoma, 9 had renal cell carcinoma and 9 had head and neck cancer. The dose-escalation cohort was around 83% male with a mean age of 60 years, ranging from roughly 23 to 85. Prior anti-PD-1, anti-PD-L1 or anti-CTLA-4 therapy was permitted, and less than 45% of dose-escalation patients had received checkpoint inhibitors. Partial responses occurred in three dose-escalation patients: two with cutaneous melanoma and one with hepatocellular carcinoma. Peripheral TCRbeta sequencing aimed to test whether ivuxolimab altered TCR sequence diversity and caused clonal T-cell expansion. The paper covers the monotherapy dose-escalation part of the phase I ivuxolimab trial, which included N ≈ 50 patients.

Summary of the overall study and its limitations: Low levels of normalized T-cell clonal expansion were also seen in some nonresponding patients. At doses of 0.1 to 3.0 mg/kg, clonal expansion of both CD4+ and CD8+ T cells in blood was seen between baseline and week 6. After ivuxolimab, expanded clones were on average more numerous among CD8+ T cells than among CD4+ T cells. The antigen specificity of the clonally expanded peripheral T cells was not determined. Partial responders in the 0.1-3.0 mg/kg groups had among the lowest normalized peripheral clonal expansion, especially among CD8+ T cells.

Genomic DNA was isolated from the sorted cells so that the TCRbeta CDR3 region could be sequenced. TCRbeta CDR3 regions were sequenced using the immunoSEQ Assay. TCRdb retrieved this table from immuneACCESS and kept in-frame rearrangements only. Not all clones are present; in checked studies, unresolved V genes account for under half, and no reason is known for the remainder. The sample data list about 69,000 clones, and roughly 87% of these were observed just once. The ten largest clones add up to about 2.7% of the sample. Comments on this clone: Its antigen target is currently unknown. The record has no base qualities; no much larger clone is one base away.

The trial excluded patients who had a history of autoimmune disease or who were on systemic immunosuppression. Peripheral blood for TCR sequencing was drawn from every dose cohort at baseline, at cycle 4 day 1 and at cycle 7 day 1. Samples were obtained from an open-label, multicenter, first-in-human phase I dose-escalation trial of ivuxolimab. Adults with locally advanced or metastatic melanoma, renal cell carcinoma, hepatocellular carcinoma or head and neck squamous cell carcinoma were enrolled in the trial. Before TCR sequencing, CD4+ and CD8+ T cells were separately sorted from peripheral blood. This sequence was found in an adult with an advanced solid tumor such as melanoma, head and neck, liver or kidney cancer. The specimen comprised CD4+ or CD8+ T cells sorted from blood, sampled in a trial of the OX40 agonist ivuxolimab.

The nucleotide sequence reads as follows: TGTGCCAGCAGCTTAGAGGGGACAGGGGGAGTTGAGCAGTTCTTC. It translates as CASSLEGTGGVEQFF. The chain employs TRBV7-9 and TRBJ2-1; 11 nucleotides in the junction match TRBD1. The germline V gene encodes CDR1 SEHNR and CDR2 FQNEAQ (reference sequence). Compared with germline, V lacks 1 base and J lacks 9 bases; bases without a gene match: 5. From its cysteine to its phenylalanine, the CDR3 spans 15 amino acids. This entry keeps only the CDR3 DNA: 45 bases, framed from base 1.